This T cell receptor (beta chain) appears in the sequencing data of a study of T cell responses to AZD1222 COVID-19 vaccine. Study-wide results and caveats: With two AZD1222 doses given, Spike-specific TCR breadth and depth both rose.

Concerning this clone itself: Its antigen is not known.

Germline values: CDR1 MNHEY, CDR2 SVGAGI. V gave up 1 base and J gave up 0 bases; unmatched junction bases: 5. The CDR3 is 16 amino acids. Data came from immunoSEQ multiplex PCR; TCRdb stores just in-frame clones and leaves some out. Of some 45,000 clones listed, 80% to 95% are singletons. The origin of this receptor is an adult who received the AZD1222 COVID-19 vaccine. The chain employs TRBV6-5 and TRBJ2-5, with 7 bases matching TRBD2. The material was peripheral blood, obtained 28 days after the second AZD1222 dose. The CDR3 sequence is CASSYFGGDYQETQYF. As DNA, the CDR3 is TGTGCCAGCAGTTACTTTGGGGGGGACTACCAAGAGACCCAGTACTTC.